The next 21 T cell receptor beta chains were all read from a single sample in a study of T cell repertoires in cytomegalovirus infection. A single record per CDR3 protein comes from TCRdb applying MiXCR to the reads. The sample shows about 740,000 distinct CDR3 sequences, less than 40% of them seen only once. The sequenced sample consisted of PBMCs. The source is a human donor in good health (CMV status not recorded). Some clones in this sample may be carry-over from other donors' samples.

This clonotype was seen ten or more times. J is TRBJ2-3 and V is TRBV7-2; D is perhaps TRBD1 (5 bases). CDR1 and CDR2 from the germline V gene are SGHTA and FQGNSA. There are 14 residues in the CDR3. The V end was cut by 1 base, the J end by 4 bases, with 9 bases between. The chain's CDR3 is CASSLEGLADTQYF. Here the CDR3 DNA reads TGTGCCAGCAGCTTAGAGGGGTTGGCAGATACGCAGTATTTT. Variable domain in full (rest from reference TRBV7-2 and TRBJ2-3): GAGVSQSPSNKVTEKGKDVELRCDPISGHTALYWYRQSLGQGLEFLIYFQGNSAPDKSGLPSDRFSAERTGGSVSTLTIQRTQQEDSAVYLCASSLEGLADTQYFGPGTRLTVL.

Points on this clonotype: A read error is likely, as this CDR3 ends without the conserved phenylalanine or tryptophan. The rearrangement uses TRBV19 and TRBJ1-5; D gene ambiguous. Trimming removed 0 bases at V and 3 bases at J, with 12 bases between. Germline-derived CDR1 and CDR2 are LNHDA and SQIVND (reference sequence). This CDR3 spans 16 amino acids. The CDR3 reads CASSIDPIKVNQPQHL. CDR3 nucleotides: TGTGCCAGTAGTATAGACCCCATTAAGGTCAATCAGCCCCAGCATTTA.

The chain links TRBV10-3 to TRBJ1-5, with 8 bases lining up with TRBD1. Germline loops: CDR1 ENHRY, CDR2 SYGVKD. The CDR3 contains 15 residues. V lost 6 bases, J lost 0 bases, and 4 bases stayed unmatched. CDR3 protein: CAIRGTGDSNQPQHF. As DNA, the CDR3 is TGTGCCATCAGGGGGACAGGCGATAGCAATCAGCCCCAGCATTTT.

V gene TRBV5-6 combines with J gene TRBJ2-7, with D possibly TRBD1 on 5 matching bases. V lost 0 bases, J lost 0 bases, and 10 bases lay in between. Germline V lookup: CDR1 SGHDT, CDR2 YYEEEE. The CDR3 contains 15 residues. The CDR3 loop reads CASSLGTGLSYEQYF. CDR3 bases: TGTGCCAGCAGCTTGGGAACAGGCCTCTCCTACGAGCAGTACTTC.

This sequence joins TRBV28 and TRBJ1-2; 10 bases are shared with TRBD1. V lost 5 bases to trimming and J lost 5 bases; unmatched junction nucleotides: 8. The CDR3 has 15 residues. Germline lookup yields CDR1 MDHEN and CDR2 SYDVKM. This CDR3 reads CASSPRDRGGYGYTF. As DNA, the CDR3 is TGTGCCAGCAGTCCGCGGGACAGGGGAGGATATGGCTACACCTTC.

V is TRBV3-1 and J is TRBJ2-7; 10 nucleotides align to TRBD2. The V gene's germline CDR1 is LGHDT and CDR2 YNNKEL (reference sequence). The CDR3 length is 15 residues. V trimming: 4 bases; J trimming: 4 bases; junction bases outside the gene matches: 7. In DNA, the CDR3 is TGTGCCAGCAGCCGAGGACTAGCGGAGAATTACGAGCAGTACTTC. Protein sequence: CASSRGLAENYEQYF.

There are a few counts of this clonotype. Compared with germline, one end of the junction differs, possibly owing to a read error. The genes are TRBV4-1 and TRBJ2-7; 9 bases map to TRBD1. The CDR3 consists of 14 residues. CDR1 MGHRA and CDR2 YSYEKL come from the germline V gene. The CDR3 region is CASSRSGQGVEQYF. CDR3 DNA: TGTGCCAGCAGCCGTTCGGGACAGGGCGTCGAGCAGTACTTC.

This clonotype was detected a few times. The chain has TRBV10-2 and TRBJ2-5, with D perhaps TRBD2 (6 bases). Trimming took 8 bases from V and 1 from J, leaving 14 bases between them. In germline, CDR1 is WSHSY, CDR2 SAAADI. The CDR3 extends over 14 amino acids. The CDR3 sequence: CASLQEGGQETQYF. CDR3 DNA sequence: TGCGCCAGCCTTCAGGAGGGCGGCCAAGAGACCCAGTACTTC.

This clonotype was observed a handful of times. This chain uses TRBV2 with TRBJ1-6, with 8 bases lining up with TRBD1. CDR1 and CDR2 (germline): SNHLY, FYNNEI. The CDR3 totals 17 residues. The V gene end was trimmed by 0 bases and the J gene end by 7 bases; junction bases not matched to a gene: 8. For the CDR3, the DNA is TGTGCCAGCAGTGAAGCGCACCCCGGGACAGGCAATTCACCCCTCCACTTT. It specifies CASSEAHPGTGNSPLHF.

This clonotype was picked up many times. The CDR3 loop is CASSELARKNIQYF. CDR3 sequence (DNA): TGTGCCAGCAGTGAACTAGCACGGAAAAACATTCAGTACTTC. The V gene is TRBV6-1, the J gene TRBJ2-4; a possible D gene is TRBD2 (5 bases). Germline values: CDR1 MNHNS, CDR2 SASEGT. Trimming stripped 2 bases from V and 4 bases from J, with 9 bases between. This CDR3 contains 14 residues.

This clonotype has just a few counts. The chain couples TRBV27 to TRBJ2-1; TRBD1 is a possible D gene (6 bases). The V and J ends lost 7 bases and 4 bases respectively, with 29 bases between them. The CDR3 totals 19 residues. Per the germline V gene, CDR1 is MNHEY and CDR2 is SMNVEV (reference sequence). The CDR3 sequence is CASTSLGAVHPALYNEQFF. CDR3 nucleotide sequence: TGTGCCAGCACTTCCCTGGGGGCAGTCCATCCCGCACTTTACAATGAGCAGTTCTTC.

This clonotype showed up just a few times. The V call is TRBV12-3 or TRBV12-4, the J call TRBJ1-5; no clear D. This CDR3 region has 13 residues. The V end lost 4 bases, the J end lost 3 bases, and 7 bases lay between the germline ends. Here the CDR3 reads CASSSQPNQPQHF. The CDR3 nucleotides read TGTGCCAGCAGTTCACAGCCCAATCAGCCCCAGCATTTT.

The rearrangement joins TRBV19 to TRBJ2-2, with unresolved D. CDR1 is LNHDA, CDR2 SQIVND, per germline (reference sequence). This CDR3 region has 14 residues. The V gene lost 5 bases and the J gene lost 7 bases, with 14 bases spanning the gap. CDR3 sequence reads: CASSASNRGGELFF. The DNA for the CDR3 is TGTGCCAGTAGTGCCTCCAACCGTGGCGGGGAGCTGTTTTTT.

The chain recombines TRBV10-3 with TRBJ2-1; the D gene is possibly TRBD1 (6 bases). Deletions cut 6 bases from V and 8 bases from J, with 8 bases between. Germline CDR1 ENHRY, CDR2 SYGVKD. The CDR3 is made up of 11 amino acids. The DNA of the CDR3 is TGTGCCATCAGGCGGACAGATGAGCAGTTCTTC. As protein: CAIRRTDEQFF.

This rearrangement joins TRBV12-3 or TRBV12-4 to TRBJ1-1, with D perhaps matching TRBD1 (5 bases). The CDR3 is 16 amino acids. V gave up 5 bases and J gave up 6 bases, with 22 bases separating them. The CDR3 sequence: CASSPTARTLRAEAFF. The CDR3, as DNA: TGTGCCAGCAGTCCCACAGCCCGGACATTACGCGCTGAAGCTTTCTTT.

A few counts support this clonotype. The gene calls are TRBV28 and TRBJ2-7; D is unresolved. Germline-derived CDR1 and CDR2 are MDHEN and SYDVKM. CDR3 length: 14 residues. Trimming removed 6 bases at V and 7 bases at J, with 19 bases between. The DNA of the CDR3 is TGTGCCAGCAGCAAACTGATATCGCTCTGGGAGCAGTACTTC. Amino acid sequence: CASSKLISLWEQYF.

This chain links TRBV19 with TRBJ1-2, with a tentative D call TRBD1 (5 bases). The CDR3 covers 16 residues. CDR1 is LNHDA and CDR2 is SQIVND in the germline V gene (reference sequence). V lost 5 bases and J 4 bases, leaving 20 bases between the germline ends. CDR3 nucleotide sequence: TGTGCCAGTAGTGCCCCCAGGGTGGGGACCCTCTATGGCTACACCTTC. It translates to CASSAPRVGTLYGYTF.

This sequence joins TRBV27 and TRBJ1-1; the D gene is possibly TRBD1 (6 bases). The germline V gene encodes CDR1 MNHEY and CDR2 SMNVEV (reference sequence). Trimming took 1 base from V and 4 from J, leaving 10 bases between them. The length of the CDR3 is 14 residues. The CDR3 sequence: CASSLLQGITEAFF. The CDR3 DNA is TGTGCCAGCAGTTTATTACAGGGAATCACTGAAGCTTTCTTT.

The rearrangement joins TRBV19 to TRBJ2-7; TRBD2 aligns across 8 bases. The germline V gene encodes CDR1 LNHDA and CDR2 SQIVND (reference sequence). The trim removed 6 bases at V and 2 bases at J, leaving 6 bases unmatched. This CDR3 region has 14 residues. The CDR3, as DNA: TGTGCCAGTAGAAAGACTAGCGTTGCCTACGAGCAGTACTTC. Translation: CASRKTSVAYEQYF.

This clonotype showed up many times. At one end, the junction sequence differs from germline, possibly due to a read error. The CDR3 DNA is TGTGCCAGCAGCCTAACCGGGACAACGAATGAAAAACTGTTTTTT. Translating gives CASSLTGTTNEKLFF. The chain carries TRBV7-9 and TRBJ1-4; tentatively, D is TRBD1 (6 bases). This CDR3 contains 15 residues. Germline V gene lookup returns CDR1 SEHNR and CDR2 FQNEAQ (reference sequence).

This clonotype was counted only a few times. The rearrangement uses TRBV27 and TRBJ2-7, with unresolved D. Trimming stripped 3 bases from V and 1 base from J, with 7 bases between. The CDR3 has 13 amino acids. CDR1 MNHEY and CDR2 SMNVEV come from the germline V gene (reference sequence). The CDR3 loop reads CASSFTPSYEQYF. CDR3 nucleotides: TGTGCCAGCAGTTTTACACCGTCCTACGAGCAGTACTTC.